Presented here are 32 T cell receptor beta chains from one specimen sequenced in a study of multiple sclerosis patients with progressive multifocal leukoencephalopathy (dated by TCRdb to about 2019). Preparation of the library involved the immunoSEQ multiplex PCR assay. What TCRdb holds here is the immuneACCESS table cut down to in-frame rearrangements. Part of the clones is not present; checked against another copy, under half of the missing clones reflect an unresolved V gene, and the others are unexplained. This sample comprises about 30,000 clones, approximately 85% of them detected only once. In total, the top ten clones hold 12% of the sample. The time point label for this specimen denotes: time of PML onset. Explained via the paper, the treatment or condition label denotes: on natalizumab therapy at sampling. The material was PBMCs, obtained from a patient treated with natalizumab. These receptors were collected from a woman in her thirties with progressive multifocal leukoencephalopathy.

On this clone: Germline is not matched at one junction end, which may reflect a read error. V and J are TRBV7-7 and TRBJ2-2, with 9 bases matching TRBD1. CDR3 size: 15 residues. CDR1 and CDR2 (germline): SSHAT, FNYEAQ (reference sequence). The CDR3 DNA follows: TGTGCTAGCAGCTTACAGGGGGCAGGTACCGGGGAGCTGTTTTTT. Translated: CASSLQGAGTGELFF.

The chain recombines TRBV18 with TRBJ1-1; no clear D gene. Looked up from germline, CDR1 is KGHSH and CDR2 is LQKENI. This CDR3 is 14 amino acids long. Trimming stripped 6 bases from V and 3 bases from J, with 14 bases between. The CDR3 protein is CASSATKRYTEAFF. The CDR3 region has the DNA TGTGCCAGCTCCGCGACTAAGAGGTACACTGAAGCTTTCTTT.

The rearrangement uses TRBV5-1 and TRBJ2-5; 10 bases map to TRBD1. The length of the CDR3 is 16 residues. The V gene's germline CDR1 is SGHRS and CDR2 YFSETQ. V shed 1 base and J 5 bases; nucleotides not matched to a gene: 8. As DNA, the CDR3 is TGCGCCAGCAGCTTGTTGACAGGGGGCGCCGGGGAGACCCAGTACTTC. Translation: CASSLLTGGAGETQYF.

The CDR3 loop reads CASSQETGRRTDTQYF. The DNA for the CDR3 is TGTGCCAGCAGCCAAGAGACGGGGAGGCGCACAGATACGCAGTATTTT. The V call is TRBV7-3, the J call TRBJ2-3; maybe TRBD2 (6 bases). The V end was cut by 5 bases, the J end by 1 base, with 16 bases between. Looked up from germline, CDR1 is SGHTA and CDR2 is FQGTGA. CDR3 length: 16 residues.

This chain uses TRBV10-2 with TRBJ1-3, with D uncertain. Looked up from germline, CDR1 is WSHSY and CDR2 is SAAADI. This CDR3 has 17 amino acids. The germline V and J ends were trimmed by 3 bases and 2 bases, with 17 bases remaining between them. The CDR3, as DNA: TGCGCCAGCAGTGATGGGAGATCCGGCGGTCCTGGAAACACCATATATTTT. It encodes CASSDGRSGGPGNTIYF.

The CDR3: CATSLGRGTMAEAFF. CDR3 nucleotide sequence: TGTGCCACCTCCCTCGGCAGGGGGACTATGGCTGAAGCTTTCTTT. V and J are TRBV19 and TRBJ1-1, with TRBD1 matching over 7 bases. With 10 bases clipped from V and 6 bases from J, the junction kept 17 bases outside the gene matches. CDR1 and CDR2 from the germline V gene are LNHDA and SQIVND (reference sequence). The CDR3 loop spans 15 amino acids.

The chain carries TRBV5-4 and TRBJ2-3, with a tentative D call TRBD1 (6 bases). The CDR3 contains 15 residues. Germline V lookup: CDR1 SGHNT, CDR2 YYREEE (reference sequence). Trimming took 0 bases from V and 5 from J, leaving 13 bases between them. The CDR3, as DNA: TGTGCCAGCAGCTTGGGAGGGACATTTGGAGATACGCAGTATTTT. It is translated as CASSLGGTFGDTQYF. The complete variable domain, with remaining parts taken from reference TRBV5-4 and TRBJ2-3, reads ETGVTQSPTHLIKTRGQQVTLRCSSQSGHNTVSWYQQALGQGPQFIFQYYREEENGRGNFPPRFSGLQFPNYSSELNVNALELDDSALYLCASSLGGTFGDTQYFGPGTRLTVL.

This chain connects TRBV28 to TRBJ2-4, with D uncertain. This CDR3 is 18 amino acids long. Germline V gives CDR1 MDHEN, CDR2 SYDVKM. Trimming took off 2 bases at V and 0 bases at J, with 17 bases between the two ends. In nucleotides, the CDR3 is TGTGCCAGCAGTTTAGACACCAGTACCGCCCTAGCCAAAAACATTCAGTACTTC. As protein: CASSLDTSTALAKNIQYF.

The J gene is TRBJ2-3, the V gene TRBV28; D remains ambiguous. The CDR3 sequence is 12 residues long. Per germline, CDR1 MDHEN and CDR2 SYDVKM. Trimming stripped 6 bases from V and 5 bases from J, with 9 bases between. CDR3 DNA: TGTGCCAGCAGCTCGGACCGAGATACGCAGTATTTT. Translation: CASSSDRDTQYF.

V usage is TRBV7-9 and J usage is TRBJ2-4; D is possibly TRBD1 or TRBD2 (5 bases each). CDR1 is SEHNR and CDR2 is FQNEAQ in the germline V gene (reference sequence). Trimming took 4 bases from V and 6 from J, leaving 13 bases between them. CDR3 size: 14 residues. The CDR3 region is CASSSSGLSNIQYF. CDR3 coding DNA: TGTGCCAGCAGCTCTTCGGGGCTATCAAACATTCAGTACTTC.

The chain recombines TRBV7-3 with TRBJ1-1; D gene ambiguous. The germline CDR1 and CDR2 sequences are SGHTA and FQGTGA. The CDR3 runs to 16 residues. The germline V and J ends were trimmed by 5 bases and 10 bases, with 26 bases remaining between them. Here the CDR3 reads CASSPGFARGLGGAFF. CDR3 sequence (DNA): TGTGCCAGCAGCCCTGGATTCGCTCGGGGTCTAGGAGGAGCTTTCTTT.

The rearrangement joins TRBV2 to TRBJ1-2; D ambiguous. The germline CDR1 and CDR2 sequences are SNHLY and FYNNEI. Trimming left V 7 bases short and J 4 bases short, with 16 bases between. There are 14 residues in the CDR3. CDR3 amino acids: CASTDVGRAYGYTF. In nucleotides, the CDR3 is TGTGCCAGCACTGACGTGGGCAGAGCCTATGGCTACACCTTC.

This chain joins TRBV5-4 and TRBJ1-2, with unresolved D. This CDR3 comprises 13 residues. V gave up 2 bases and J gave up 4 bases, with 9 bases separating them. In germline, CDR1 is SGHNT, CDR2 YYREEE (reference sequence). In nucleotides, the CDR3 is TGTGCCAGCAGCTTCCTCGTTGGCTATGGCTACACCTTC. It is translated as CASSFLVGYGYTF.

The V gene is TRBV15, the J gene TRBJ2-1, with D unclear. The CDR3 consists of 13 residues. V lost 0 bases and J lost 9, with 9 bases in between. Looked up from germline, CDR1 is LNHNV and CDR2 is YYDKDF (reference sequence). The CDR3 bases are TGTGCCACCAGCAGAGATCGTTGGGGTGAGCAGTTCTTC. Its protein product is CATSRDRWGEQFF. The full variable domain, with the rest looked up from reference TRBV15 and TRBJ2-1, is DAMVIQNPRYQVTQFGKPVTLSCSQTLNHNVMYWYQQKSSQAPKLLFHYYDKDFNNEADTPDNFQSRRPNTSFCFLDIRSPGLGDTAMYLCATSRDRWGEQFFGPGTRLTVL.

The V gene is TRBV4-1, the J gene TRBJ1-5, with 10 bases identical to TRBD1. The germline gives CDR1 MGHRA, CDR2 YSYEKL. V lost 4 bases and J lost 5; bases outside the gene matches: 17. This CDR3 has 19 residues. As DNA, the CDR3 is TGCGCCAGCAGCCCGGACAGGGGGGAAGTTTGGGTGGCGGATCAGCCCCAGCATTTT. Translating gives CASSPDRGEVWVADQPQHF.

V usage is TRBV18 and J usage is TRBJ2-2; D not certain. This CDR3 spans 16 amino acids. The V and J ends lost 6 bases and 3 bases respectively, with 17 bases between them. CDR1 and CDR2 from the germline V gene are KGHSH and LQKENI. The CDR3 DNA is TGTGCCAGCTCGCCTCCGTCCCTAAGCGACACCGGGGAGCTGTTTTTT. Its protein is CASSPPSLSDTGELFF.

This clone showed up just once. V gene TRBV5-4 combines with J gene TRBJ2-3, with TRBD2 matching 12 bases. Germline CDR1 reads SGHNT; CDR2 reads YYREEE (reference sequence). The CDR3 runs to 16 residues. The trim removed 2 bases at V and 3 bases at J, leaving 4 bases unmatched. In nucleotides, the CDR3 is TGTGCCAGCAGCTTCCGACTAGCGGGAGTGACAGATACGCAGTATTTT. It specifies CASSFRLAGVTDTQYF.

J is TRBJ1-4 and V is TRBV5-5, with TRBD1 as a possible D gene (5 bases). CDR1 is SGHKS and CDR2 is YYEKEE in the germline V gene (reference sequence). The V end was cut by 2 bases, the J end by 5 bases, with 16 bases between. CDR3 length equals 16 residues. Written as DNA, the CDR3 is TGTGCCAGCAGCTTAGAAATCGGGGCCGTAAATGAAAAACTGTTTTTT. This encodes CASSLEIGAVNEKLFF.

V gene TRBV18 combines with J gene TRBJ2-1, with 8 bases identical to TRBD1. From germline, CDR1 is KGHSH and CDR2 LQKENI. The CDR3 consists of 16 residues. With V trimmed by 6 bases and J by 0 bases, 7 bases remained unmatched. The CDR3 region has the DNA TGTGCCAGCTCGTCGGGACAGGCGAGCTCCTACAATGAGCAGTTCTTC. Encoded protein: CASSSGQASSYNEQFF.

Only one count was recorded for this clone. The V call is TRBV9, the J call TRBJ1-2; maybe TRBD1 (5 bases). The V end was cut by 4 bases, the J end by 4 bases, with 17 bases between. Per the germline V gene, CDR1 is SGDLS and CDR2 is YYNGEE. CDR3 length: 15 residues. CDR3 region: CASSRTSGTLYGYTF. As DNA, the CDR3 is TGTGCCAGCAGCCGAACCTCCGGGACCCTCTATGGCTACACCTTC.

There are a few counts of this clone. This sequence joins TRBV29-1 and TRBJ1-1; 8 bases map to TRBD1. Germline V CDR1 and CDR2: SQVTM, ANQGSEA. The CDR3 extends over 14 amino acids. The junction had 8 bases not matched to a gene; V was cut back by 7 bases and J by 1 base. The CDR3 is CSGIQGAANTEAFF. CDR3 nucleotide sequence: TGCAGCGGAATCCAGGGGGCGGCGAACACTGAAGCTTTCTTT.

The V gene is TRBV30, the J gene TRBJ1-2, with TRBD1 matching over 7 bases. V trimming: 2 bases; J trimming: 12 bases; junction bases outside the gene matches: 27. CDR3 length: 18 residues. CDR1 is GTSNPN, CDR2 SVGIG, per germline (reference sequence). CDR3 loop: CAWSPTPLKTGTDRVHTF. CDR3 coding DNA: TGTGCCTGGAGTCCCACCCCTCTTAAAACCGGGACAGATAGAGTCCACACCTTC. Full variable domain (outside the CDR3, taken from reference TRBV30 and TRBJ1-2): SQTIHQWPATLVQPVGSPLSLECTVEGTSNPNLYWYRQAAGRGLQLLFYSVGIGQISSEVPQNLSASRPQDRQFILSSKKLLLSDSGFYLCAWSPTPLKTGTDRVHTFGSGTRLTVV.

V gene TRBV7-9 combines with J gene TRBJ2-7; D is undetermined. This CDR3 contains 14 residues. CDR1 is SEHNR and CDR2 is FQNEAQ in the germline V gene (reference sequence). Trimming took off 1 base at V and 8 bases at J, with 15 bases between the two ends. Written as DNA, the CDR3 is TGTGCCAGCAGCTTAGGCGGCCGCACGACTCAGCAGTACTTC. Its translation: CASSLGGRTTQQYF. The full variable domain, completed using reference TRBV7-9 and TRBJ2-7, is DTGVSQNPRHKITKRGQNVTFRCDPISEHNRLYWYRQTLGQGPEFLTYFQNEAQLEKSRLLSDRFSAERPKGSFSTLEIQRTEQGDSAMYLCASSLGGRTTQQYFGPGTRLTVT.

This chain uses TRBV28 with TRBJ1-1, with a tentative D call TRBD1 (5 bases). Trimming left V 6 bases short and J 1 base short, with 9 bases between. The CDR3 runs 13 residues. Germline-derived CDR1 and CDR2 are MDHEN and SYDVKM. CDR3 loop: CASSFRENTEAFF. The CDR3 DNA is TGTGCCAGCAGCTTCAGGGAGAACACTGAAGCTTTCTTT. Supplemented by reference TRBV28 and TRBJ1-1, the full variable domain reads DVKVTQSSRYLVKRTGEKVFLECVQDMDHENMFWYRQDPGLGLRLIYFSYDVKMKEKGDIPEGYSVSREKKERFSLILESASTNQTSMYLCASSFRENTEAFFGQGTRLTVV.

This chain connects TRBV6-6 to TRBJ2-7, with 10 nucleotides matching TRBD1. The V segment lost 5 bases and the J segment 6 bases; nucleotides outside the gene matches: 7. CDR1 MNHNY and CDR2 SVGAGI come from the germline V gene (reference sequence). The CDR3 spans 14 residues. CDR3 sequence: CASSLLGQGGEQYF. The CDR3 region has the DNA TGTGCCAGCAGTCTGCTCGGACAGGGGGGCGAGCAGTACTTC.

The CDR3 region has the DNA TGCGCCAGCAGCTTGGAAGGAGGAGGGGCAGGTGAGACCCAGTACTTC. Its protein product is CASSLEGGGAGETQYF. This chain joins TRBV5-1 and TRBJ2-5, with D tentatively TRBD2 (6 bases). V lost 0 bases and J lost 5, with 17 bases in between. The length of the CDR3 is 16 residues. The germline gives CDR1 SGHRS, CDR2 YFSETQ.

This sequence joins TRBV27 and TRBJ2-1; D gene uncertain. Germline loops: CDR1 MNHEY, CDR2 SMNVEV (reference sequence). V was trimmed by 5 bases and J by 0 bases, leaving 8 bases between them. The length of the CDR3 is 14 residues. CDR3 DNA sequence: TGTGCCAGCAGTGCTCTAGTCTCCTACAATGAGCAGTTCTTC. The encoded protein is CASSALVSYNEQFF.

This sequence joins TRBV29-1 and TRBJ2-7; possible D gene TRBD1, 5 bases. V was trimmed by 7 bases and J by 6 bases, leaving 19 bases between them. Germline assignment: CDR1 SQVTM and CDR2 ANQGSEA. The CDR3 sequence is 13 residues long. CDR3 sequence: CSAAGRPGAEQYF. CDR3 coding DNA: TGCAGCGCCGCCGGACGCCCTGGGGCCGAGCAGTACTTC.

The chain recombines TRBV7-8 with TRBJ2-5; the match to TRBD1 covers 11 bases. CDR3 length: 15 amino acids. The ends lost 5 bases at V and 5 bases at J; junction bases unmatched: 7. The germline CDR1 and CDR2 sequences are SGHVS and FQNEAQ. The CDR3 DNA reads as TGTGCCAGCAGCCACGGGACAGGGGGTGGTGAGACCCAGTACTTC. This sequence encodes CASSHGTGGGETQYF.

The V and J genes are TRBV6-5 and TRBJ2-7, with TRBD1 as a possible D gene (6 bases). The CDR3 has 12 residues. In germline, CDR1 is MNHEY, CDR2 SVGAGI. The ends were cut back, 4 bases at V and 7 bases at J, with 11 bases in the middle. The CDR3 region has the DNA TGTGCCAGCAGTTCAAACAGGGAAGAGCAGTACTTC. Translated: CASSSNREEQYF.

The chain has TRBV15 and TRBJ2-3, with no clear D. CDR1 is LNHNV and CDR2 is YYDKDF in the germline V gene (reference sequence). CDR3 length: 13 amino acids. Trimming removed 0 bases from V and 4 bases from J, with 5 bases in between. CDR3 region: CATSRDLPDTQYF. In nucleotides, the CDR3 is TGTGCCACCAGCAGAGATTTGCCAGATACGCAGTATTTT. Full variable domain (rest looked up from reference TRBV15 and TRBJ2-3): DAMVIQNPRYQVTQFGKPVTLSCSQTLNHNVMYWYQQKSSQAPKLLFHYYDKDFNNEADTPDNFQSRRPNTSFCFLDIRSPGLGDTAMYLCATSRDLPDTQYFGPGTRLTVL.

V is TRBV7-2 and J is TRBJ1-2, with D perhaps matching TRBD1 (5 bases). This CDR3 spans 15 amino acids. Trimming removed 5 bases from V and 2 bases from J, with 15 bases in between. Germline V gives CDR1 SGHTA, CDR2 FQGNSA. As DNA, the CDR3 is TGTGCCAGCAGCCTTAGTATAGCAGGGAACTATGGCTACACCTTC. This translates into CASSLSIAGNYGYTF.